The clone carrying this T cell receptor (beta chain) showed up just once. The data stem from a study of T-cell reconstitution after alpha-beta-depleted transplantation in children. This sample's TCRbeta library carried unique molecular identifier barcodes. TCRdb fed the PCR reads into MiXCR, producing one record per CDR3 protein. The repertoire holds about 980,000 distinct CDR3 sequences, with about 30% as singletons. Sequenced material: PBMCs, mostly from graft donor cells, taken 360 days after TCRalphabeta/CD19-depleted stem cell transplant. This clonotype was sampled from a boy less than two years old who had a stem cell transplant for SCID, so the T cells may come from the graft donor.

CDR3 in DNA: TGTGCCAGCACCCCTAGCGGCACAGATACGCAGTATTTT. This gives the protein CASTPSGTDTQYF. V usage is TRBV6-1 and J usage is TRBJ2-3, with D perhaps TRBD2 (6 bases). Germline CDR1 MNHNS, CDR2 SASEGT. The CDR3 totals 13 residues. With 7 bases removed from V and 1 base from J, the gap between germline ends came to 9 bases.